This entry lists 26 T cell receptor beta chains sequenced from one sample in a study of Ad26.COV2.S vaccination and SARS-CoV-2 variants. Some clones are missing from TCRdb's copy, which holds only in-frame ones; the method was immunoSEQ multiplex PCR. This table holds roughly 450,000 clones, over 75% found once. The treatment denotes: some 20 received Ad26.COV2.S at low or high dose, single or two shots; 5 received placebo; per-sample allocation not given. Collection of samples fell on day 63 after the first vaccine or placebo injection. The source was peripheral blood, collected in a trial of Ad26.COV2.S vaccine versus placebo. The receptors were gathered from a person aged 18-60 years who received the Ad26.COV2.S COVID-19 vaccine or a placebo.

V gene TRBV5-1 combines with J gene TRBJ2-2; 8 bases are a match to TRBD2. V dropped 2 bases and J dropped 4; count of bases not matched to a gene: 7. The CDR3 extends over 16 amino acids. From germline, CDR1 is SGHRS and CDR2 YFSETQ. DNA of the CDR3: TGCGCCAGCAGCTTCGGCCTAGCGGGCCTCACCGGGGAGCTGTTTTTT. The encoded protein is CASSFGLAGLTGELFF.

This chain links TRBV7-2 with TRBJ2-3, with 11 bases that match TRBD2. This CDR3 comprises 19 residues. CDR1 SGHTA and CDR2 FQGNSA come from the germline V gene. The V and J ends lost 2 bases and 6 bases, in that order; junction bases with no gene match: 16. CDR3 in amino acids: CASSLFRRLAGTKVDTQYF. CDR3 nucleotide sequence: TGTGCCAGCAGCTTATTTCGGAGACTAGCGGGAACGAAAGTGGATACGCAGTATTTT.

V is TRBV4-3 and J is TRBJ1-4; 11 nucleotides agree with TRBD1. Trimming at V came to 4 bases and at J to 5 bases, leaving 6 bases not matched to a gene. The CDR3 runs 16 residues. Germline V gene lookup returns CDR1 LGHNA and CDR2 YSLEER. The CDR3 DNA sequence: TGCGCCAGCAGCCGAGATCGGGACAGGGGGAATGAAAAACTGTTTTTT. Its translation is CASSRDRDRGNEKLFF.

This chain uses TRBV4-3 with TRBJ2-6; D unclear. Germline V gene sequence: CDR1 LGHNA, CDR2 YSLEER. The V end lost 1 base, the J end lost 0 bases, and 7 bases lay between the germline ends. The CDR3 runs 16 residues. CDR3: CASSQAVGSGANVLTF. The CDR3 coding sequence is TGCGCCAGCAGCCAAGCTGTGGGCTCTGGGGCCAACGTCCTGACTTTC.

This clone was recorded once. The chain is built from TRBV6-5 and TRBJ1-3; D unresolved. Trimming cost V 5 bases and J 0 bases, with 11 bases left between them. Germline V gives CDR1 MNHEY, CDR2 SVGAGI. The CDR3 consists of 15 residues. CDR3 in DNA: TGTGCCAGCAGTCGACCGGCGAGCTCTGGAAACACCATATATTTT. It codes for CASSRPASSGNTIYF.

With respect to this clone: The sample holds other DNA sequences that translate to the same CDR3. The chain links TRBV24-1 to TRBJ2-3; no firm D call. With 4 bases removed from V and 0 bases from J, the gap between germline ends came to 4 bases. Germline V CDR1 and CDR2: KGHDR, SFDVKD. The CDR3 runs to 13 residues. CDR3 in DNA: TGTGCCACCAGTGAGGGGAGCACAGATACGCAGTATTTT. Translation: CATSEGSTDTQYF.

CDR3 in amino acids: CASRPGQLNQPQHF. For the CDR3, the DNA is TGTGCCAGCAGACCTGGACAGTTAAATCAGCCCCAGCATTTT. The rearrangement joins TRBV6-5 to TRBJ1-5; maybe TRBD1 (6 bases). This CDR3 has 14 residues. V dropped 6 bases and J dropped 4 bases, with 13 bases sitting between them. Germline V CDR1 and CDR2: MNHEY, SVGAGI.

This chain uses TRBV7-2 with TRBJ2-1, with 10 positions matching TRBD1. This CDR3 is 15 amino acids long. V gave up 4 bases and J gave up 13 bases; unmatched junction bases: 13. Germline CDR1 SGHTA, CDR2 FQGNSA. CDR3 sequence reads: CASSWDRGGARDQFF. CDR3 coding DNA: TGTGCCAGCAGCTGGGACAGGGGAGGTGCGCGTGATCAGTTCTTC.

This rearrangement joins TRBV14 to TRBJ2-1; 10 bases are a match to TRBD2. The germline gives CDR1 SGHDN, CDR2 FVKESK. Trimming at V came to 1 base and at J to 3 bases, leaving 6 bases not matched to a gene. The CDR3 runs to 17 residues. In nucleotides, the CDR3 is TGTGCCAGCAGCCAAGGGTCGGGACTAGCGATCTACAATGAGCAGTTCTTC. Translating gives CASSQGSGLAIYNEQFF. Variable domain in full (rest from reference TRBV14 and TRBJ2-1): EAGVTQFPSHSVIEKGQTVTLRCDPISGHDNLYWYRRVMGKEIKFLLHFVKESKQDESGMPNNRFLAERTGGTYSTLKVQPAELEDSGVYFCASSQGSGLAIYNEQFFGPGTRLTVL.

The CDR3 nucleotides read TGTGCCAGCAGCGTAGATCCGGGAGGTACCTACGAGCAGTACTTC. Translation gives CASSVDPGGTYEQYF. V and J are TRBV9 and TRBJ2-7; 7 bases are shared with TRBD2. After removal of 0 bases from V and 2 bases from J, the junction contained 5 bases not matched to a gene. Germline V CDR1 and CDR2: SGDLS, YYNGEE. This CDR3 contains 15 residues.

This clone has a single count. The chain carries TRBV30 and TRBJ2-7; D remains unclear. The CDR3 covers 12 residues. From germline, CDR1 is GTSNPN and CDR2 SVGIG (reference sequence). V lost 2 bases to trimming and J lost 2 bases, with 7 bases between them. CDR3 DNA sequence: TGTGCCTGGAGTACCTTTACCTACGAGCAGTACTTC. Its translation is CAWSTFTYEQYF.

The chain employs TRBV2 and TRBJ2-2; TRBD2 matches 13 bases. The CDR3 loop spans 16 amino acids. CDR1 and CDR2 from the germline V gene are SNHLY and FYNNEI. V trimming: 6 bases; J trimming: 7 bases; junction bases outside the gene matches: 8. CDR3 loop: CASRSRTSGSHGELFF. CDR3 nucleotide sequence: TGTGCCAGCAGGAGCCGGACTAGCGGGAGCCACGGGGAGCTGTTTTTT.

A remark on this clone: The same CDR3 can be traced to other DNA sequences in this sample. The rearrangement joins TRBV2 to TRBJ2-2; D uncertain. From germline, CDR1 is SNHLY and CDR2 FYNNEI. The CDR3 has 12 residues. V was clipped by 5 bases and J by 6 bases, with 7 bases between them. In nucleotides, the CDR3 is TGTGCCAGCAGTTACAGCGCCGGGGAGCTGTTTTTT. It encodes CASSYSAGELFF.

The chain couples TRBV7-2 to TRBJ1-1; tentatively, D is TRBD1 (5 bases). Between the trimmed V and J ends, which lost 1 base and 8 bases, there was a span of 14 bases. Looked up from germline, CDR1 is SGHTA and CDR2 is FQGNSA. The CDR3 length is 14 residues. CDR3 nucleotide sequence: TGTGCCAGCAGCTTAGGTGGGTCCAGGACAGAAGCTTTCTTT. Its protein product is CASSLGGSRTEAFF.

This clone was recorded once. The chain carries TRBV7-9 and TRBJ2-5; 7 bases match TRBD1. Per germline, CDR1 SEHNR and CDR2 FQNEAQ (reference sequence). Trimming cost V 4 bases and J 5 bases; bases outside gene matches: 4. This CDR3 has 13 amino acids. The CDR3 nucleotides read TGTGCCAGCAGCTCGGTGGACAGGGAGACCCAGTACTTC. Amino acids: CASSSVDRETQYF.

The sample holds one count of this clone. CDR3 sequence reads: CASSLDTGTYEQYF. In nucleotides, the CDR3 is TGTGCCAGCAGCTTAGATACCGGGACCTACGAGCAGTACTTC. The V call is TRBV7-2, the J call TRBJ2-7; tentatively, D is TRBD2 (5 bases). The CDR3 extends over 14 amino acids. V was clipped by 1 base and J by 2 bases, with 9 bases between them. Germline CDR1 and CDR2: SGHTA and FQGNSA.

This clone occurred a few times. Other DNA sequences from this sample encode an identical CDR3 as well. V usage is TRBV7-2 and J usage is TRBJ2-1; D unclear. The length of the CDR3 is 13 residues. The V end lost 3 bases, the J end lost 2 bases, and 5 bases lay between the germline ends. The germline gives CDR1 SGHTA, CDR2 FQGNSA. The CDR3 DNA reads TGTGCCAGCAGCTTTGGGACCTACAATGAGCAGTTCTTC. Amino acid sequence: CASSFGTYNEQFF.

The chain has TRBV6-6 and TRBJ1-2; D not resolved. Germline V gives CDR1 MNHNY, CDR2 SVGAGI (reference sequence). V lost 4 bases and J lost 7, with 19 bases in between. The CDR3 runs to 15 residues. CDR3 residues: CASSFLEVVDSGYTF. CDR3 nucleotide sequence: TGTGCCAGCAGTTTTTTAGAAGTGGTGGATAGTGGCTACACCTTC.

J is TRBJ2-7 and V is TRBV28; either TRBD1 or TRBD2 may fit D (6 bases each). Trimming cost V 6 bases and J 1 base, with 16 bases left between them. This CDR3 is built from 15 residues. Germline CDR1 MDHEN, CDR2 SYDVKM. The CDR3 region is CASSLEGGGSYEQYF. In DNA, the CDR3 is TGTGCCAGCAGCCTTGAGGGGGGCGGTTCCTACGAGCAGTACTTC.

The chain joins TRBV29-1 to TRBJ1-2; D may be TRBD1 (5 bases). Looked up from germline, CDR1 is SQVTM and CDR2 is ANQGSEA. This CDR3 is 11 amino acids long. V was cut by 3 bases and J by 8 bases, with 10 bases left in between. CDR3 nucleotides: TGCAGCGTTGAGACAGCGGGCGGCTACACCTTC. Protein sequence: CSVETAGGYTF.

The genes are TRBV7-2 and TRBJ2-2; 10 bases agree with TRBD2. The V gene's germline CDR1 is SGHTA and CDR2 FQGNSA. Trimming took 5 bases from V and 3 from J; bases not matched to a gene: 6. The CDR3 is 16 residues long. As DNA, the CDR3 is TGTGCCAGCAGCATAAGCGGGAGGGGGGACACCGGGGAGCTGTTTTTT. Amino acid sequence: CASSISGRGDTGELFF.

V is TRBV6-5 and J is TRBJ1-2; D remains ambiguous. Germline CDR1 and CDR2: MNHEY and SVGAGI. Trimming left V 1 base short and J 8 bases short, with 11 bases between. The CDR3 has 13 residues. The CDR3 nucleotides read TGTGCCAGCAGTTACTACGGGAATCGCGGCTACACCTTC. Translated: CASSYYGNRGYTF.

This rearrangement joins TRBV4-1 to TRBJ1-2; 12 nucleotides agree with TRBD1. V was clipped by 2 bases and J by 4 bases; unmatched bases: 5. The CDR3 consists of 16 residues. Germline CDR1 MGHRA, CDR2 YSYEKL. The CDR3 nucleotides read TGCGCCAGCAGCCAAACGGGACAGGGGGCGACCTATGGCTACACCTTC. It specifies CASSQTGQGATYGYTF.

V and J are TRBV18 and TRBJ1-1, with TRBD1 identical over 9 bases. Trimming cost V 0 bases and J 3 bases; bases outside gene matches: 2. From germline, CDR1 is KGHSH and CDR2 LQKENI. This CDR3 has 15 residues. CDR3 sequence (DNA): TGTGCCAGCTCACCACCCGACAGGGGGGACACTGAAGCTTTCTTT. It yields the protein CASSPPDRGDTEAFF.

The rearrangement joins TRBV5-5 to TRBJ1-5; D may be TRBD1 (5 bases). V lost 3 bases to trimming and J lost 1 base, with 17 bases between them. The CDR3 runs to 17 residues. CDR1 SGHKS and CDR2 YYEKEE come from the germline V gene (reference sequence). CDR3 loop: CASSWGPSLGSNQPQHF. As DNA, the CDR3 is TGTGCCAGCAGCTGGGGACCGAGCTTGGGGAGCAATCAGCCCCAGCATTTT.

The table lists this clone with a count of one. The chain carries TRBV28 and TRBJ2-2, with a weak D call TRBD2 (5 bases). CDR1 is MDHEN and CDR2 is SYDVKM in the germline V gene. Trimming took off 6 bases at V and 2 bases at J, with 13 bases between the two ends. There are 15 residues in the CDR3. The CDR3 here is CASSSGYRNTGELFF. Here the CDR3 DNA reads TGTGCCAGCAGCTCGGGGTACCGAAACACCGGGGAGCTGTTTTTT.